Described below is a single T cell receptor beta chain sequence and its context. The antigen this receptor binds is unknown. No per-base quality is available; no much larger clone lies one base away. Healthy HIV-negative adults with no recently reported acute infections or vaccinations were included as donors. Only Caucasian adults living in Nashville, Tennessee, USA were represented among the donors. For unsorted samples, 75 million to 90 million PBMCs were counted, and genomic DNA was extracted using the QIAamp DNA Blood Mini kit. Blood was obtained by leukapheresis, after which PBMCs were separated by Ficoll-Histopaque density gradient centrifugation and cryopreserved in liquid nitrogen vapor phase. TCR CDR3 regions were amplified from genomic DNA by multiplex PCR using the deep immunoSEQ assay. Genomic DNA extracted from each cell subset was distributed evenly over all wells of several immunoSEQ 96-well plates, and each plate served as one replicate. For unsorted PBMC, 250 to 350 ng genomic DNA, equal to 30,000 or so T cell genomes, was loaded into each replicate PCR. Ten immunoSEQ deep assay plates were used to sequence the unsorted PBMC genomic DNA. Purified libraries were measured with a Qubit 3.0 fluorometer, size-checked on a Bioanalyzer 2100, and measured again with the KAPA Library Quantification kit. Every immunoSEQ 96-well plate was sequenced on a dedicated single-read 150-cycle Illumina NextSeq 550 flow cell. The authors' analysis ran thus. Because only junctional sequences without quality scores were contained in the immunoSEQ output, filtering matching that applied to full-length reads could not be performed. To assign V/J genes and CDR3, sequences were annotated using PyIR, a Python wrapper for IgBLAST v1.9, with IMGT germline references. Any read was removed if the V/J assignment was weak (E-value above 1e-6), the CDR3 was missing, or the read contained stop codons, out-of-frame junctions, or ambiguous translated residues. V3J clonotypes were defined by identical inferred V gene, J gene, and CDR3 amino acid sequence. Percentage overlap between repertoires was computed as shared unique clonotypes divided by the size of the smaller repertoire. RTK rarefaction, the Chao1 estimator, and Recon v2.1 estimates of unobserved clonotypes were used to assess repertoire richness. Sourced from immuneACCESS, this table was stored by TCRdb with only in-frame sequences that have V and J called. A share of the clones is absent; for the studies checked, an unresolved V gene accounts for under half, and the remainder has no known explanation. V, J and clone size reflect that table, while D and trimming were determined from the DNA. Within this sample are around 500,000 clones, with around 73% of them counted one time only. Approximately 12% of the sample is taken by the ten largest.

The data belong to a study of shared clonotypes between healthy human individuals (dated by TCRdb to about 2020). Notes on the research overall: The cohort included three men and a couple of women between 18 and 49 years of age. Leukapheresis yielded between about 0.8 and 9.5 billion PBMCs per donor. Different laboratories and diverse techniques were used to prepare libraries and sequence TCR repertoires, to increase sequencing depth and limit assay-specific biases. The study deeply sequenced blood TCR repertoires of about 5 healthy adults to estimate repertoire size and the extent of clonotype sharing between individuals.

The paper's findings and limits, for the study overall: Because the study included a small number of donors, the genetic and exposure-history diversity represented was limited. Sampling was restricted to blood, and TCR repertoires in tissue are likely to differ from TCR repertoires in blood. Pairwise subsampling led to the expectation that sequencing depth would affect the degree of clonotype sharing among donors.

Looking up the germline V gene yields CDR1 MNHEY and CDR2 SVGAGI. The trim is 0 bases for V and 5 bases for J, with a gap of 10 bases between the germline ends. CDR3 length: 15 amino acids, cysteine to phenylalanine. Only the CDR3 portion is preserved as DNA: 45 bases, with reading frame beginning at the first base. The clonotype comes from a middle-aged woman in good health. Some clones in this sample may be carry-over from other donors' samples. Sequenced input: PBMCs. The receptor chain draws on TRBV6-5 and TRBJ2-2; the D gene lacks a confident call. The CDR3 region reads CASSYSFRSTGELFF. The DNA is TGTGCCAGCAGTTACTCGTTTAGATCTACCGGGGAGCTGTTTTTT.